These 26 T cell receptor beta chains came from one sample sequenced in a study of cytomegalovirus exposure and HLA in healthy donors. Amplification used 60 Vbeta primers and 13 Jbeta primers. Sequencing used immunoSEQ multiplex PCR; TCRdb keeps in-frame clones, though not all of them. The sample consists of roughly 180,000 clones, 60% to 85% of them appearing once. Sequenced: PBMCs. These receptors were taken from a female donor in good health and CMV-seronegative.

This clone was seen just once. This chain joins TRBV10-3 and TRBJ2-1; possibly TRBD1 for D (5 bases). From germline, CDR1 is ENHRY and CDR2 SYGVKD. V lost 8 bases and J 8 bases, leaving 16 bases between the germline ends. The length of the CDR3 is 13 residues. This CDR3 reads CAIEPIRGHEQFF. CDR3 nucleotide sequence: TGTGCCATCGAGCCTATAAGGGGCCATGAGCAGTTCTTC.

The rearrangement uses TRBV28 and TRBJ2-3, with D maybe TRBD1 (5 bases). V lost 5 bases and J 2 bases, leaving 14 bases between the germline ends. Germline V lookup: CDR1 MDHEN, CDR2 SYDVKM. This CDR3 is 15 amino acids long. Here the CDR3 DNA reads TGTGCCAGCAGTCTCTGGGGCCAACACACAGATACGCAGTATTTT. This sequence encodes CASSLWGQHTDTQYF. The variable domain in full, completed from reference TRBV28 and TRBJ2-3, reads DVKVTQSSRYLVKRTGEKVFLECVQDMDHENMFWYRQDPGLGLRLIYFSYDVKMKEKGDIPEGYSVSREKKERFSLILESASTNQTSMYLCASSLWGQHTDTQYFGPGTRLTVL.

V gene TRBV6-7 combines with J gene TRBJ2-7, with TRBD2 as a possible D gene (6 bases). TRBV6-7 is an open reading frame, and its role is uncertain. Trimming removed 4 bases from V and 4 bases from J, with 17 bases in between. The CDR3 has 15 residues. The CDR3 reads CASSLAGPTYYEQYF. The CDR3 coding sequence is TGTGCCAGCAGTTTGGCGGGGCCGACCTATTACGAGCAGTACTTC.

The chain couples TRBV7-9 to TRBJ1-1, with 7 bases that match TRBD1. With 5 bases clipped from V and 5 bases from J, the junction kept 11 bases outside the gene matches. The length of the CDR3 is 15 residues. Germline V gene sequence: CDR1 SEHNR, CDR2 FQNEAQ (reference sequence). The CDR3 nucleotides read TGTGCCAGCAGCCCTCCCACGAGGGACAGAACTGAAGCTTTCTTT. Translated, it gives CASSPPTRDRTEAFF.

This clone was counted between two and nine times. This CDR3 reads CAWSVAGGLRETQYF. The CDR3 DNA is TGTGCCTGGAGTGTAGCGGGGGGGCTTCGAGAGACCCAGTACTTC. This chain joins TRBV30 and TRBJ2-5; 10 nucleotides line up with TRBD2. The CDR3 contains 15 residues. Germline assignment: CDR1 GTSNPN and CDR2 SVGIG (reference sequence). V was pared by 0 bases and J by 4 bases, with 5 bases of the junction left unmatched.

This clone was observed a handful of times. This CDR3 is CASSPGSGRAHEQFF. The CDR3 DNA reads TGTGCCAGCAGCCCTGGAAGCGGGAGGGCCCATGAGCAGTTCTTC. The V gene is TRBV7-6, the J gene TRBJ2-1; 10 bases are a match to TRBD2. Trimming took 5 bases from V and 8 from J; bases not matched to a gene: 9. There are 15 residues in the CDR3. CDR1 and CDR2 from the germline V gene are SGHVS and FNYEAQ.

The chain couples TRBV7-9 to TRBJ1-1; no clear D. Germline lookup yields CDR1 SEHNR and CDR2 FQNEAQ (reference sequence). The CDR3 contains 14 residues. V was shortened by 7 bases and J by 2 bases, with 14 bases between the two germline ends. The DNA for the CDR3 is TGTGCCAGCACCACGCCCGGTCTAAACACTGAAGCTTTCTTT. Amino acids: CASTTPGLNTEAFF.

This chain connects TRBV10-3 to TRBJ2-7; 13 bases match TRBD2. Trimming at V came to 6 bases and at J to 7 bases, leaving 6 bases not matched to a gene. CDR1 and CDR2 (germline): ENHRY, SYGVKD. This CDR3 is built from 14 residues. In DNA form, the CDR3 reads TGTGCCATCAGCGGGACTAGCGGGATTGGGGAGCAGTACTTC. Translating it yields CAISGTSGIGEQYF.

This clone was recorded a few times. The chain combines TRBV15 with TRBJ1-2; D ambiguous. Trimming removed 0 bases from V and 7 bases from J, with 6 bases in between. Germline-derived CDR1 and CDR2 are LNHNV and YYDKDF (reference sequence). The length of the CDR3 is 12 residues. DNA of the CDR3: TGTGCCACCAGCAGAGATAGATCTGGCTACACCTTC. This encodes CATSRDRSGYTF. Variable domain in full (rest from reference TRBV15 and TRBJ1-2): DAMVIQNPRYQVTQFGKPVTLSCSQTLNHNVMYWYQQKSSQAPKLLFHYYDKDFNNEADTPDNFQSRRPNTSFCFLDIRSPGLGDTAMYLCATSRDRSGYTFGSGTRLTVV.

The gene calls are TRBV7-2 and TRBJ2-7; D unresolved. The CDR3 runs to 14 residues. Germline V gene data show CDR1 as SGHTA and CDR2 as FQGNSA. V was pared by 4 bases and J by 4 bases, with 14 bases between. CDR3: CASSSRQSLYEQYF. The CDR3 region has the DNA TGTGCCAGCAGCTCTCGACAAAGCCTATACGAGCAGTACTTC. The full variable domain, rest sourced from reference TRBV7-2 and TRBJ2-7, is GAGVSQSPSNKVTEKGKDVELRCDPISGHTALYWYRQSLGQGLEFLIYFQGNSAPDKSGLPSDRFSAERTGGSVSTLTIQRTQQEDSAVYLCASSSRQSLYEQYFGPGTRLTVT.

This clone was detected a few times. This sequence joins TRBV28 and TRBJ1-4, with 8 bases lining up with TRBD1. With V trimmed by 3 bases and J by 7 bases, 10 bases remained unmatched. The CDR3 sequence is 16 residues long. Germline V gene data show CDR1 as MDHEN and CDR2 as SYDVKM. The chain's CDR3 is CASSLTQGAGREKLFF. DNA of the CDR3: TGTGCCAGCAGTTTGACCCAGGGGGCAGGACGTGAAAAACTGTTTTTT.

The V and J genes are TRBV5-1 and TRBJ2-3; perhaps TRBD2 as D (6 bases). The germline V gene has CDR1 SGHRS and CDR2 YFSETQ. V was clipped by 0 bases and J by 1 base, with 9 bases between them. The CDR3 runs 15 residues. The CDR3 nucleotides are TGCGCCAGCAGCTTGGGGAGGGGTCGCACAGATACGCAGTATTTT. Translated, it gives CASSLGRGRTDTQYF.

Concerning this clone itself: At the DNA level, this CDR3 is encoded by other sequences in the same sample as well. The chain recombines TRBV18 with TRBJ1-2; 9 nucleotides line up with TRBD1. This CDR3 comprises 13 residues. Per germline, CDR1 KGHSH and CDR2 LQKENI. V was clipped by 6 bases and J by 5 bases; unmatched bases: 4. The chain's CDR3 is CASSRQGDYGYTF. The CDR3, as DNA: TGTGCCAGCTCGCGACAGGGGGATTATGGCTACACCTTC.

V and J are TRBV19 and TRBJ1-1; D not certain. CDR1 LNHDA and CDR2 SQIVND come from the germline V gene (reference sequence). Trimming stripped 2 bases from V and 0 bases from J, with 10 bases between. There are 15 residues in the CDR3. The CDR3 nucleotides read TGTGCCAGTAGTATAACCGGGGTGATGAACACTGAAGCTTTCTTT. Translated: CASSITGVMNTEAFF.

This clone was observed a few times. V and J are TRBV7-8 and TRBJ2-7, with TRBD1 identical over 10 bases. The germline V gene encodes CDR1 SGHVS and CDR2 FQNEAQ. V was clipped by 4 bases and J by 5 bases; unmatched bases: 8. The CDR3 is made up of 15 amino acids. In DNA, the CDR3 is TGTGCCAGCAGCTGGACCGGGACAGGGGTCCACGAGCAGTACTTC. Translating it yields CASSWTGTGVHEQYF.

In its sample, this clone was seen a few times. The chain links TRBV6-5 to TRBJ2-1; a possible D gene is TRBD1 (5 bases). Trimming cost V 0 bases and J 6 bases, with 9 bases left between them. This CDR3 comprises 14 residues. Germline V gene data show CDR1 as MNHEY and CDR2 as SVGAGI. The CDR3 region has the DNA TGTGCCAGCAGTTACTCGGCAGGGATCAATGAGCAGTTCTTC. It yields the protein CASSYSAGINEQFF.

V usage is TRBV7-3 and J usage is TRBJ2-5; 9 bases map to TRBD2. V shed 5 bases, J shed 2 bases, and the junction held 9 bases outside the gene matches. CDR3 length: 16 residues. CDR1 is SGHTA, CDR2 FQGTGA, per germline. In DNA form, the CDR3 reads TGTGCCAGCAGCGAAGGTGGGCGGGGGGGTCAAGAGACCCAGTACTTC. It encodes CASSEGGRGGQETQYF. Complete variable domain (other parts from reference TRBV7-3 and TRBJ2-5): GAGVSQTPSNKVTEKGKYVELRCDPISGHTALYWYRQSLGQGPEFLIYFQGTGAADDSGLPNDRFFAVRPEGSVSTLKIQRTERGDSAVYLCASSEGGRGGQETQYFGPGTRLLVL.

V and J are TRBV15 and TRBJ2-3, with a weak D call TRBD2 (6 bases). From germline, CDR1 is LNHNV and CDR2 YYDKDF (reference sequence). V lost 3 bases, J lost 1 base, and 8 bases lay in between. The length of the CDR3 is 14 residues. CDR3 bases: TGTGCCACCAGCAGGCGGGACCGCACAGATACGCAGTATTTT. It codes for CATSRRDRTDTQYF.

A remark on this clone: This sample also contains other DNA sequences that code for the same CDR3. This chain uses TRBV4-3 with TRBJ2-2; TRBD2 might be the D (5 bases). V lost 9 bases, J lost 0 bases, and 8 bases lay in between. The CDR3 totals 13 residues. Germline-derived CDR1 and CDR2 are LGHNA and YSLEER. This CDR3 reads CASGLANTGELFF. The CDR3 region has the DNA TGCGCCAGTGGACTGGCGAACACCGGGGAGCTGTTTTTT.

The chain uses TRBV15 and TRBJ2-7; tentative D call: TRBD1 (5 bases). Germline values: CDR1 LNHNV, CDR2 YYDKDF (reference sequence). Trimming took 1 base from V and 2 from J, leaving 15 bases between them. The CDR3 covers 16 residues. DNA of the CDR3: TGTGCCACCAGCAGAGTAGGGGCAGGAGATACCTACGAGCAGTACTTC. Translation: CATSRVGAGDTYEQYF.

In its sample, this clone was seen once. The chain recombines TRBV10-3 with TRBJ2-3; D gene unclear. The V and J ends lost 10 bases and 0 bases respectively, with 14 bases between them. Germline V CDR1 and CDR2: ENHRY, SYGVKD. The CDR3 totals 14 residues. CDR3: CATRSPASTDTQYF. Here the CDR3 DNA reads TGTGCCACCAGGAGCCCTGCTAGCACAGATACGCAGTATTTT.

The V call is TRBV28, the J call TRBJ2-7, with D possibly being TRBD1 (5 bases). V was cut by 3 bases and J by 9 bases, with 18 bases left in between. The germline V gene has CDR1 MDHEN and CDR2 SYDVKM. CDR3 size: 14 residues. The CDR3 reads CASSFQGRYLAQYF. CDR3 nucleotides: TGTGCCAGCAGTTTCCAGGGCAGGTACTTGGCGCAGTACTTC.

This clone was detected a few times. The chain links TRBV5-6 to TRBJ2-7; 10 nucleotides match TRBD2. This CDR3 comprises 14 residues. Germline V gene data show CDR1 as SGHDT and CDR2 as YYEEEE. J lost 4 bases, V lost 4 bases, and 5 bases had no gene match. CDR3 sequence: CASSGTSGVYEQYF. The CDR3 bases are TGTGCCAGCAGCGGTACTAGCGGGGTATACGAGCAGTACTTC.

The rearrangement joins TRBV29-1 to TRBJ2-3; 9 bases align to TRBD1. Germline CDR1 is SQVTM and CDR2 is ANQGSEA. Trimming cost V 8 bases and J 5 bases; bases outside gene matches: 2. There are 11 residues in the CDR3. The CDR3 nucleotides read TGCAGCCTGGGACAGGGAGATACGCAGTATTTT. It translates to CSLGQGDTQYF.

The genes are TRBV27 and TRBJ2-2; the D is unclear. The CDR3 runs to 15 residues. The V and J ends lost 0 bases and 0 bases respectively, with 5 bases between them. Germline assignment: CDR1 MNHEY and CDR2 SMNVEV (reference sequence). The CDR3 sequence is CASSLSVANTGELFF. The CDR3 DNA reads as TGTGCCAGCAGTTTATCGGTAGCGAACACCGGGGAGCTGTTTTTT.

This chain connects TRBV28 to TRBJ2-3; 9 nucleotides line up with TRBD2. With V trimmed by 4 bases and J by 8 bases, 10 bases remained unmatched. The CDR3 consists of 15 residues. Germline assignment: CDR1 MDHEN and CDR2 SYDVKM. The CDR3 region has the DNA TGTGCCAGCAGTTGGCGGGAGGGCCACCGTGGTACGCAGTATTTT. It translates to CASSWREGHRGTQYF.